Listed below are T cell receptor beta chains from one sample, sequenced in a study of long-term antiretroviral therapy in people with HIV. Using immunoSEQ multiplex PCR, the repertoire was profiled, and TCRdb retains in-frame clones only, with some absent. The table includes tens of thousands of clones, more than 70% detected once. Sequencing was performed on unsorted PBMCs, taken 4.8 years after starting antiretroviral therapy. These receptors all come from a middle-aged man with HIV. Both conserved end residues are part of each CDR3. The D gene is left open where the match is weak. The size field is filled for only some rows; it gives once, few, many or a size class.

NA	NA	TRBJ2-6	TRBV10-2	CASSESLGSGANVLTF	TGCGCCAGCAGTGAGTCCTTGGGGTCTGGGGCCAACGTCCTGACTTTC
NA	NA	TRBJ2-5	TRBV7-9	CASRPPGLGRETQYF	TGTGCCAGCAGACCTCCGGGCTTGGGGAGGGAGACCCAGTACTTC
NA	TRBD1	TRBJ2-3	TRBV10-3	CAGRQGYTDTQYF	TGTGCCGGCCGACAGGGCTATACAGATACGCAGTATTTT
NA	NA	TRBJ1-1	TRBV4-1	CASSQDQAGVGTEAFF	TGCGCCAGCAGCCAAGATCAGGCGGGGGTCGGGACTGAAGCTTTCTTT
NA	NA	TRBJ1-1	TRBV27	CASSGGTEAFF	TGTGCCAGCAGCGGGGGCACTGAAGCTTTCTTT
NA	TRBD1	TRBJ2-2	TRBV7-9	CASIQGGKGTGELFF	TGTGCCAGCATTCAAGGGGGCAAGGGGACCGGGGAGCTGTTTTTT
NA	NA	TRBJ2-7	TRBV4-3	CASSQDRSTGTVYEQYF	TGCGCCAGCAGCCAAGATAGGTCAACAGGGACGGTGTACGAGCAGTACTTC
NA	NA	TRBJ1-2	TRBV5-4	CASRPQVADGYTF	TGTGCCAGCAGGCCGCAGGTGGCGGATGGCTACACCTTC
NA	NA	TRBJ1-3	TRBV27	CASSSSPWGNTIYF	TGTGCCAGCAGTTCATCGCCCTGGGGAAACACCATATATTTT
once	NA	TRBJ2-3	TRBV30	CAWSRDRGADTQYF	TGTGCCTGGTCTCGGGATAGGGGAGCAGATACGCAGTATTTT
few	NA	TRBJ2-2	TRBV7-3	CASSDGTSTGELFF	TGTGCCAGCAGCGACGGGACTTCGACCGGGGAGCTGTTTTTT
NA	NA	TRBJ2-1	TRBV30	CAWSSQGGYNEQFF	TGTGCCTGGAGTAGCCAGGGTGGATACAATGAGCAGTTCTTC
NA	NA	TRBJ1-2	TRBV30	CAWTLSGSDGYTF	TGTGCCTGGACCCTAAGTGGGTCGGATGGCTACACCTTC
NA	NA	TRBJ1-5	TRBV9	CASSVEDGAAQHF	TGTGCCAGCAGCGTAGAGGACGGAGCAGCCCAGCATTTT
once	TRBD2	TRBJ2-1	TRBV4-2	CASSQYSGGLYNEQFF	TGTGCCAGCAGCCAGTATAGCGGGGGGCTCTACAATGAGCAGTTCTTC
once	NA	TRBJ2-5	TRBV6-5	CASRGAGETQYF	TGTGCCAGCCGAGGGGCGGGGGAGACCCAGTACTTC
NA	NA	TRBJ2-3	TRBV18	CASSPARASTDTQYF	TGTGCCAGCTCACCAGCCCGAGCTAGCACAGATACGCAGTATTTT
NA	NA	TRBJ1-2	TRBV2	CASSAGRPSGYGYTF	TGTGCCAGCAGTGCAGGCAGGCCCTCGGGCTATGGCTACACCTTC
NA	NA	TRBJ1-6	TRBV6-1	CASGLGGTNSPLHF	TGTGCCAGCGGCCTCGGGGGGACCAATTCACCCCTCCACTTT
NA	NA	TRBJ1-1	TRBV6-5	CASSFAGGNTEAFF	TGTGCCAGCAGTTTCGCGGGGGGGAACACTGAAGCTTTCTTT
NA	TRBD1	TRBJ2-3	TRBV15	CATSGWTGMSTDTQYF	TGTGCCACCAGCGGCTGGACAGGGATGAGCACAGATACGCAGTATTTT
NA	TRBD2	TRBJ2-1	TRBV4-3	CASSQGTSGRVEVSYNEQFF	TGCGCCAGCAGCCAGGGGACTAGCGGGAGGGTTGAGGTCTCCTACAATGAGCAGTTCTTC
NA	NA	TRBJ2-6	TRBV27	CASSPRTVSGANVLTF	TGTGCCAGCAGTCCTCGGACAGTCTCTGGGGCCAACGTCCTGACTTTC
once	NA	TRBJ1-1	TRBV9	CASSVVWSGMAEAFF	TGTGCCAGCAGCGTAGTTTGGTCGGGTATGGCTGAAGCTTTCTTT
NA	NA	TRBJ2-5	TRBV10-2	CASSAGITGETQYF	TGCGCCAGCAGCGCCGGGATCACGGGGGAGACCCAGTACTTC
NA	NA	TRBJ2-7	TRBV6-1	CASSDSGRGYEQYF	TGTGCCAGCAGTGATTCGGGGCGCGGGTACGAGCAGTACTTC
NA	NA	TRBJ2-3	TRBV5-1	CASSAPISGGSDTQYF	TGCGCCAGCAGCGCACCGATTAGCGGAGGCTCAGATACGCAGTATTTT
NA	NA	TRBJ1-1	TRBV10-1	CASSAPGVAEAFF	TGCGCCAGCAGTGCCCCGGGAGTCGCTGAAGCTTTCTTT
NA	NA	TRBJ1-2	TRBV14	CASSRPGQGGYGYTF	TGTGCCAGCAGCCGCCCCGGCCAGGGTGGCTATGGCTACACCTTC
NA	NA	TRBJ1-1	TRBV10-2	CATAREGSTEAFF	TGCGCCACCGCGCGGGAGGGCAGCACTGAAGCTTTCTTT
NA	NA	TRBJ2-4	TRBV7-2	CASSLVQGGHIQYF	TGTGCCAGCAGCTTAGTACAGGGTGGGCACATTCAGTACTTC
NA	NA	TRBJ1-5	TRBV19	CASSMDGVKPQHF	TGTGCCAGTAGTATGGATGGGGTGAAGCCCCAGCATTTT
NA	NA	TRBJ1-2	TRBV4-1	CASSQEGAYGYTF	TGCGCCAGCAGCCAAGAGGGGGCTTATGGCTACACCTTC
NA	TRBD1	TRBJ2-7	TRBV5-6	CASSLVGQGSNEQYF	TGTGCCAGCAGCTTGGTGGGACAGGGGTCCAACGAGCAGTACTTC
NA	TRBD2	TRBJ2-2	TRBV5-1	CASSLAAALAGANMRNGELFF	TGCGCCAGCAGCTTGGCCGCCGCTCTAGCGGGAGCAAATATGAGGAACGGGGAGCTGTTTTTT
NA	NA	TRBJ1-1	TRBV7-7	CASSLNENTEAFF	TGTGCTAGCAGCTTAAATGAAAACACTGAAGCTTTCTTT
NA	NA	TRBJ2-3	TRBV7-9	CASSSRTFSTDTQYF	TGTGCCAGCAGCTCAAGGACATTTAGCACAGATACGCAGTATTTT
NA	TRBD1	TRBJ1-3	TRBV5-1	CASSFVGTGTFSGNTIYF	TGCGCCAGCAGCTTTGTCGGGACAGGTACCTTCTCTGGAAACACCATATATTTT
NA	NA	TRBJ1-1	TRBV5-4	CASSSVGLGEAFF	TGTGCCAGCAGCTCCGTCGGGCTTGGTGAAGCTTTCTTT
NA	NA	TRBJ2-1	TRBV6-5	CASSSSQSEQFF	TGTGCCAGCAGTTCGTCACAGTCTGAGCAGTTCTTC
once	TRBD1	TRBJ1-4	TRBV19	CASSPRYPPGQATNEKLFF	TGTGCCAGTAGTCCGCGATACCCCCCGGGACAGGCAACTAATGAAAAACTGTTTTTT
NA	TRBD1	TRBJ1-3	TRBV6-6	CASRAGTVSGNTIYF	TGTGCCAGCAGGGCTGGGACAGTCTCTGGAAACACCATATATTTT
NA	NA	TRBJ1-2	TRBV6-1	CASSEEAVGSYTF	TGTGCCAGCAGTGAAGAAGCGGTGGGAAGCTACACCTTC
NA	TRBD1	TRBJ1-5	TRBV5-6	CASSMGQGASQPQHF	TGTGCCAGCAGCATGGGACAGGGGGCAAGCCAGCCCCAGCATTTT
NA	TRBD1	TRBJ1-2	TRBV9	CASSVGTDYGYTF	TGTGCCAGCAGCGTTGGGACAGACTATGGCTACACCTTC
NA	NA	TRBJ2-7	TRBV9	CASSVDGGETYEQYF	TGTGCCAGCAGCGTCGACGGGGGAGAGACCTACGAGCAGTACTTC
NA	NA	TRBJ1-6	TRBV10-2	CASSETGVNSPLHF	TGCGCCAGCAGTGAAACCGGAGTTAATTCACCCCTCCACTTT
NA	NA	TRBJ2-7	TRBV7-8	CASSLGFGAYEQYF	TGTGCCAGCAGCTTAGGTTTCGGGGCATACGAGCAGTACTTC
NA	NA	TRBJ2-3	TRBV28	CASRPQDLTDTQYF	TGTGCCAGCAGACCACAGGACCTCACAGATACGCAGTATTTT
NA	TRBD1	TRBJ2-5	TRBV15	CATSREILGQGQETQYF	TGTGCCACCAGCAGAGAAATCCTCGGACAGGGACAAGAGACCCAGTACTTC
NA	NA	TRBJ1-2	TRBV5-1	CASSLEGSTRANYGYTF	TGCGCCAGCAGCTTGGAAGGCAGTACAAGAGCTAACTATGGCTACACCTTC
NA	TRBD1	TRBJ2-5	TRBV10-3	CAISLTRQGEETQYF	TGTGCCATCAGCCTTACACGACAGGGTGAAGAGACCCAGTACTTC
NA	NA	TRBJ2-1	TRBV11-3	CASSLDSGYNEQFF	TGTGCCAGCAGCTTAGATTCGGGCTACAATGAGCAGTTCTTC
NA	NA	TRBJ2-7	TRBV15	CATSRDTGFTYEQYF	TGTGCCACCAGCAGAGACACAGGGTTTACCTACGAGCAGTACTTC
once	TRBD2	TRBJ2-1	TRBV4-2	CASSQVTVLAGGGNEQFF	TGTGCCAGCAGCCAAGTCACCGTCCTGGCGGGAGGCGGCAATGAGCAGTTCTTC
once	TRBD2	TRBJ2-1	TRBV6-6	CASSDPSGTYNEQFF	TGTGCCAGCAGTGATCCTAGCGGGACTTACAATGAGCAGTTCTTC